The 20 T cell receptor beta chains given below trace back to one sample, sequenced in a study of beta chain features in type 1 diabetes. The entirety of the isolated RNA underwent reverse transcription, so expressed TCRB transcripts were sequenced. Method: immunoSEQ multiplex PCR; TCRdb's copy keeps in-frame clones and lacks some. The data contain hundreds of thousands of clones, 30% of them singletons. The sample consisted of naive CD4+ T cells from blood. Receptors were obtained from a man aged 18 to 30 in good health.

The V call is TRBV4-1, the J call TRBJ2-7; 9 bases map to TRBD2. Germline CDR1 reads MGHRA; CDR2 reads YSYEKL. The CDR3 consists of 14 residues. V lost 2 bases, J lost 7 bases, and 6 bases stayed unmatched. CDR3 residues: CASSQRRLAGEQYF. The CDR3 DNA reads as TGCGCCAGCAGCCAACGGCGGCTAGCGGGGGAGCAGTACTTC.

In the case of this clone: This sample includes further DNA sequences coding for the same CDR3. The chain recombines TRBV9 with TRBJ2-3; D remains unclear. CDR3 size: 12 residues. Germline CDR1 and CDR2: SGDLS and YYNGEE. Trimming removed 0 bases at V and 6 bases at J, with 5 bases between. The CDR3 coding sequence is TGTGCCAGCAGCGTAGTCGAGGATACGCAGTATTTT. This translates into CASSVVEDTQYF.

Regarding this clone: Within the sample, other DNA sequences also encode this same CDR3. V gene TRBV30 combines with J gene TRBJ2-7; maybe TRBD1 (5 bases). Germline-derived CDR1 and CDR2 are GTSNPN and SVGIG (reference sequence). The germline V and J ends were trimmed by 0 bases and 4 bases, with 10 bases remaining between them. The CDR3 consists of 13 residues. CDR3 nucleotide sequence: TGTGCCTGGAGTGTAAGGCAGGGTTACGAGCAGTACTTC. Residues: CAWSVRQGYEQYF.

The sample holds a few counts of this clone. The V gene is TRBV18, the J gene TRBJ1-2; D remains ambiguous. The germline V gene encodes CDR1 KGHSH and CDR2 LQKENI. The V end lost 3 bases, the J end lost 8 bases, and 7 bases lay between the germline ends. The CDR3 totals 11 residues. CDR3 region: CASSPGSGYTF. The CDR3 bases are TGTGCCAGCTCACCGGGTAGCGGCTACACCTTC.

This clone was counted a single time. The chain couples TRBV27 to TRBJ2-6; 11 bases line up with TRBD1. V was clipped by 6 bases and J by 0 bases; unmatched bases: 4. This CDR3 has 17 residues. Germline assignment: CDR1 MNHEY and CDR2 SMNVEV (reference sequence). The CDR3, as DNA: TGTGCCAGCAGCAGGACAGGGGGCTACTCTGGGGCCAACGTCCTGACTTTC. The encoded protein is CASSRTGGYSGANVLTF.

This clone was observed a few times. The chain couples TRBV6-5 to TRBJ1-5, with D maybe TRBD1 (6 bases). With 4 bases removed from V and 0 bases from J, the gap between germline ends came to 10 bases. The V gene's germline CDR1 is MNHEY and CDR2 SVGAGI. CDR3 length: 15 residues. The DNA for the CDR3 is TGTGCCAGCAGTTCTCGACAGGTTAGCAATCAGCCCCAGCATTTT. Translated, it gives CASSSRQVSNQPQHF.

This clone was seen only a few times. This chain uses TRBV20-1 with TRBJ2-7; D might be TRBD2 (5 bases). Trimming removed 6 bases from V and 6 bases from J, with 12 bases in between. This CDR3 contains 11 residues. The germline CDR1 and CDR2 sequences are DFQATT and SNEGSKA (reference sequence). CDR3 DNA: TGCAGTGCCGCGGGTATCTCCGAGCAGTACTTC. As protein: CSAAGISEQYF.

This clone was counted a single time. The J gene is TRBJ1-5, the V gene TRBV2; D is unresolved. CDR1 and CDR2 (germline): SNHLY, FYNNEI. The CDR3 runs to 17 residues. Trimming pared 4 bases from V and 4 bases from J, leaving 20 bases between. The CDR3 DNA reads TGTGCCAGCAGTGTCTTCCCCGGCCGCAGAAGGAATCAGCCCCAGCATTTT. Translating gives CASSVFPGRRRNQPQHF.

The gene calls are TRBV10-3 and TRBJ1-5; possibly TRBD1 for D (6 bases). The CDR3 is made up of 13 amino acids. Trimming removed 6 bases at V and 6 bases at J, with 12 bases between. CDR1 and CDR2 (germline): ENHRY, SYGVKD. This CDR3 reads CAIRQGSGQPQHF. CDR3 DNA sequence: TGTGCCATCAGGCAGGGGTCTGGTCAGCCCCAGCATTTT.

This clone has only a few counts. The chain has TRBV29-1 and TRBJ2-7; the D gene is possibly TRBD1 (6 bases). The V end was cut by 4 bases, the J end by 2 bases, with 12 bases between. Germline V gives CDR1 SQVTM, CDR2 ANQGSEA. The CDR3 has 13 residues. The CDR3 region is CSVGPDSAYEQYF. CDR3 nucleotide sequence: TGCAGCGTTGGCCCGGACAGCGCCTACGAGCAGTACTTC.

This clone was seen a handful of times. The chain links TRBV25-1 to TRBJ2-3, with D tentatively TRBD2 (6 bases). V was clipped by 3 bases and J by 6 bases, with 10 bases between them. This CDR3 region has 13 residues. Germline V gene sequence: CDR1 MGHDK, CDR2 SYGVNS. CDR3 residues: CASSDGGDDTQYF. In DNA form, the CDR3 reads TGTGCCAGCAGTGATGGAGGGGACGATACGCAGTATTTT.

This clone turned up a few times. Other DNA sequences in this specimen translate into the identical CDR3. The chain recombines TRBV29-1 with TRBJ2-1; D uncertain. The CDR3 contains 12 residues. Trimming removed 3 bases from V and 0 bases from J, with 3 bases in between. Per the germline V gene, CDR1 is SQVTM and CDR2 is ANQGSEA. The CDR3 here is CSVESSYNEQFF. The CDR3, as DNA: TGCAGCGTTGAGAGCTCCTACAATGAGCAGTTCTTC.

The rearrangement joins TRBV7-9 to TRBJ1-5; 7 nucleotides agree with TRBD1. Germline V CDR1 and CDR2: SEHNR, FQNEAQ (reference sequence). The CDR3 sequence is 14 residues long. The V and J ends lost 1 base and 4 bases, in that order; junction bases with no gene match: 1. The DNA for the CDR3 is TGTGCCAGCAGCTTAGAACAGGGGAATCAGCCCCAGCATTTT. It codes for CASSLEQGNQPQHF.

Here the CDR3 reads CASSKSGLATDTQYF. The CDR3 DNA follows: TGTGCCAGCAGCAAATCGGGACTAGCAACAGATACGCAGTATTTT. This chain links TRBV7-2 with TRBJ2-3; 9 nucleotides match TRBD2. The CDR3 runs 15 residues. Germline trimming cut 5 bases from V and 3 bases from J; bases unmatched to any gene: 6. Germline assignment: CDR1 SGHTA and CDR2 FQGNSA.

This clone was counted only a few times. V usage is TRBV7-2 and J usage is TRBJ2-5, with 10 bases that match TRBD2. From germline, CDR1 is SGHTA and CDR2 FQGNSA. The J segment lost 5 bases and the V segment lost 5 bases, leaving 5 bases of the junction unmatched. The CDR3 covers 14 residues. CDR3 residues: CASSRGTSVETQYF. CDR3 coding DNA: TGTGCCAGCAGCCGCGGGACTAGCGTGGAGACCCAGTACTTC.

The chain uses TRBV30 and TRBJ1-1; maybe TRBD1 (5 bases). The length of the CDR3 is 15 residues. Trimming pared 5 bases from V and 2 bases from J, leaving 18 bases between. Germline V gives CDR1 GTSNPN, CDR2 SVGIG (reference sequence). CDR3 in amino acids: CAWARAGTLNTEAFF. The CDR3 nucleotides read TGTGCCTGGGCCCGAGCCGGGACGCTTAACACTGAAGCTTTCTTT.

The rearrangement joins TRBV5-4 to TRBJ2-3; TRBD2 matches 7 bases. The CDR3 extends over 15 amino acids. Trimming removed 2 bases from V and 2 bases from J; junction bases left unmatched: 5. Germline assignment: CDR1 SGHNT and CDR2 YYREEE (reference sequence). The CDR3 coding sequence is TGTGCCAGCAGCTTCCCGCGGGAGCCCACAGATACGCAGTATTTT. It yields the protein CASSFPREPTDTQYF.

This clone was picked up a small number of times. The genes are TRBV29-1 and TRBJ2-3; 10 bases fit TRBD1. Germline lookup yields CDR1 SQVTM and CDR2 ANQGSEA. The CDR3 length is 15 residues. V was clipped by 7 bases and J by 3 bases; unmatched bases: 10. The CDR3 loop is CSAWRGTGVTDTQYF. In nucleotides, the CDR3 is TGCAGCGCTTGGCGCGGGACAGGGGTGACAGATACGCAGTATTTT.

The sample holds a few counts of this clone. V gene TRBV14 combines with J gene TRBJ2-1; D may be TRBD1 or TRBD2 (5 bases each). Trimming cost V 3 bases and J 6 bases, with 15 bases left between them. The CDR3 consists of 15 residues. Germline values: CDR1 SGHDN, CDR2 FVKESK. The CDR3 reads CASSQDFGTTNEQFF. The CDR3 DNA reads TGTGCCAGCAGCCAGGATTTTGGGACCACCAATGAGCAGTTCTTC.

Only a few counts were recorded for this clone. The rearrangement joins TRBV7-9 to TRBJ2-6; D is unclear. Per germline, CDR1 SEHNR and CDR2 FQNEAQ (reference sequence). The CDR3 totals 15 residues. Trimming took off 5 bases at V and 0 bases at J, with 8 bases between the two ends. Written as DNA, the CDR3 is TGTGCCAGCAGCCCGGACGGCTCTGGGGCCAACGTCCTGACTTTC. Amino acid sequence: CASSPDGSGANVLTF. The full variable domain, in which reference TRBV7-9 and TRBJ2-6 provide the parts outside the CDR3, is DTGVSQNPRHKITKRGQNVTFRCDPISEHNRLYWYRQTLGQGPEFLTYFQNEAQLEKSRLLSDRFSAERPKGSFSTLEIQRTEQGDSAMYLCASSPDGSGANVLTFGAGSRLTVL.